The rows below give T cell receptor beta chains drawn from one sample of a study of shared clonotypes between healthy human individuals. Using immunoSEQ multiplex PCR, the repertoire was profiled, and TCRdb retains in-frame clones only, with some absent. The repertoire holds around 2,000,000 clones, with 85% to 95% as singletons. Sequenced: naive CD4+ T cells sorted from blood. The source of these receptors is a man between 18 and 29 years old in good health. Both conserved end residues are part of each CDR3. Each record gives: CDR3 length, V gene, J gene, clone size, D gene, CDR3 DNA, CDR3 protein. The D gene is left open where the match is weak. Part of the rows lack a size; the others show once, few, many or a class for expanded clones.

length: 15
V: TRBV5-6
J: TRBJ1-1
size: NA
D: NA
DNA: TGTGCCAGCAGCCACTTAAAACCGGGGGGAACTGAAGCTTTCTTT
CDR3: CASSHLKPGGTEAFF

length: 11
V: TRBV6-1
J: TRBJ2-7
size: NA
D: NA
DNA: TGTGCCAGCGTTAGGAACTACGAGCAGTACTTC
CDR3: CASVRNYEQYF

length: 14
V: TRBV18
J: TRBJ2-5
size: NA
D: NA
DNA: TGTGCCAGCTCACCCAGCGGACCTCAAGAGACCCAGTACTTC
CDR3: CASSPSGPQETQYF

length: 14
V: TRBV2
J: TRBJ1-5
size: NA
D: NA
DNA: TGTGCCAGCAGTGTTCTGGGAGGTTATCAGCCCCAGCATTTT
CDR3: CASSVLGGYQPQHF

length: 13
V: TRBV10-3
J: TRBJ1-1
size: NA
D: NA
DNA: TGTGCCACTACAGGGTTCCCCGACACTGAAGCTTTCTTT
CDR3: CATTGFPDTEAFF

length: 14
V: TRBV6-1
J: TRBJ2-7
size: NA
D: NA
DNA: TGTGCCAGCAGTGAATGGAGACAGCTGTACGAGCAGTACTTC
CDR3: CASSEWRQLYEQYF

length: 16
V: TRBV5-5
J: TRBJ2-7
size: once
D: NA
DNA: TGTGCCAGCAGCTTGGCGGGGGACACGAGCTCCTACGAGCAGTACTTC
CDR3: CASSLAGDTSSYEQYF

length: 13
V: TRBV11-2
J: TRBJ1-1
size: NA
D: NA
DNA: TGTGCCAGCAGCAACAAACAGGGCGAGAAAGCTTTCTTT
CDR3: CASSNKQGEKAFF

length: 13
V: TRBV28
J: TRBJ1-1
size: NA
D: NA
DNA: TGTGCCAGCACCCAAGGGAGTTACACTGAAGCTTTCTTT
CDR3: CASTQGSYTEAFF

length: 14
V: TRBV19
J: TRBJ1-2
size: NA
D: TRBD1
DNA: TGTGCCAGTAGGACGAGACAGGGGGCGTTGGGCTACACCTTC
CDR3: CASRTRQGALGYTF

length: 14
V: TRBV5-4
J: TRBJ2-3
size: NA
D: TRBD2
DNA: TGTGCCAGCCGTAGCGGGGGCGAGACAGATACGCAGTATTTT
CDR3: CASRSGGETDTQYF

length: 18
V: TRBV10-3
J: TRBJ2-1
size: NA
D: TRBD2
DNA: TGTGCCATCAGTCCACAAAACCAAAGGACTAGCGGGAGTAATGAGCAGTTCTTC
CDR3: CAISPQNQRTSGSNEQFF

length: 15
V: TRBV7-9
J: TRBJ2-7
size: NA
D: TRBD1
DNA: TGTGCCAGCAGCTTAGACCAGGGGGCGGCCTACGAGCAGTACTTC
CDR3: CASSLDQGAAYEQYF

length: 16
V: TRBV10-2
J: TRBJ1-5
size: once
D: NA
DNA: TGCGCCGGCCCGGGGAGATCCGCCCGGGGCAATCAGCCCCAGCATTTT
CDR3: CAGPGRSARGNQPQHF

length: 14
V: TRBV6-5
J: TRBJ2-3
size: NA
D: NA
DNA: TGTGCCAGCAGTGAGCCGGCCGGGGCACCCACGGGGTATTTT
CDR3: CASSEPAGAPTGYF

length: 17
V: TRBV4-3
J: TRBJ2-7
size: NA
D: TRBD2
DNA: TGCGCCAGCAGCCAAGATTTACTAGCGGGACCATACTACGAGCAGTACTTC
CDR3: CASSQDLLAGPYYEQYF

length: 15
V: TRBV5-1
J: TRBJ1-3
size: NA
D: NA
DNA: TGCGCCAGCAGCTTGGACTTTTCCCCGGGAAACACCATATATTTT
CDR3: CASSLDFSPGNTIYF

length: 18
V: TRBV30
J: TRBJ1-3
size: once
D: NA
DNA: TGTGCCTGGAGTGCTGCCTGGAGGGAAACGAGCTCTGGAAACACCATATATTTT
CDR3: CAWSAAWRETSSGNTIYF

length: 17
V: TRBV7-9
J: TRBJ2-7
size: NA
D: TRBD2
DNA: TGTGCCAGCAGCTTACCCCCTCTAGCGGGGGGTTCCTACGAGCAGTACTTC
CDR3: CASSLPPLAGGSYEQYF

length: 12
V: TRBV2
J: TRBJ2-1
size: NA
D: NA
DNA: TGTGCCAGCAGTCTCCCGGTAGGAGGGCAGTTCTTC
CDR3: CASSLPVGGQFF

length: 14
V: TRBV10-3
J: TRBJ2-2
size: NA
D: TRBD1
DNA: TGTGCCACCAGCGGACAGGGGGTAACCGGGGAGCTGTTTTTT
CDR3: CATSGQGVTGELFF

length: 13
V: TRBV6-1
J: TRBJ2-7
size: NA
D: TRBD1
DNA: TGTGCCAGCAGACCGGGACAGGTATACGAGCAGTACTTC
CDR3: CASRPGQVYEQYF

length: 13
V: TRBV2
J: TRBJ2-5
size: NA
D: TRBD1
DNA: TGTGCCAGCAGAACACAGGGGCAAGAGACCCAGTACTTC
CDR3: CASRTQGQETQYF

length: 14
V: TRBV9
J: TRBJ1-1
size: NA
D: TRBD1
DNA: TGTGCCAGCAGCGGTGGACAGGGTAACACTGAAGCTTTCTTT
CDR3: CASSGGQGNTEAFF

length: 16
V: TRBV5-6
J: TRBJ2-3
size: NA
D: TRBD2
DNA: TGTGCCAGCAGCTTGGAATTAGCGGGATACACAGATACGCAGTATTTT
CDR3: CASSLELAGYTDTQYF

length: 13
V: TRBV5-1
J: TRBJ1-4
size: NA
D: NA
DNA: TGCGCCAGCAGCTTGGTGTTCGATGAAAAACTGTTTTTT
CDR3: CASSLVFDEKLFF

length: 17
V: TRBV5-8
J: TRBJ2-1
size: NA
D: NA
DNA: TGTGCCAGCAGCTTGCGGCGGGATTTACGATCTTACAATGAGCAGTTCTTC
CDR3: CASSLRRDLRSYNEQFF

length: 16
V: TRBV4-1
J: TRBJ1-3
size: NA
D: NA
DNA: TGCGCCAGCAGCCAAGATCCGGCAGCTTCTGGAAACACCATATATTTT
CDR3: CASSQDPAASGNTIYF

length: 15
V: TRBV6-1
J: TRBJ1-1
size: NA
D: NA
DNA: TGTGCCAGCAGTGCTGGGAGGCACCCGAACACTGAAGCTTTCTTT
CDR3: CASSAGRHPNTEAFF

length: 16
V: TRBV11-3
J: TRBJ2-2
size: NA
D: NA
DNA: TGTGCCAGCAGCTCGGGGCAGGGGCGATACACCGGGGAGCTGTTTTTT
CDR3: CASSSGQGRYTGELFF

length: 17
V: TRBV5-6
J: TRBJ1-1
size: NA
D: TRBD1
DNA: TGTGCCAGCGGTCGGACAGGACACCTCCTTAAGAACACTGAAGCTTTCTTT
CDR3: CASGRTGHLLKNTEAFF

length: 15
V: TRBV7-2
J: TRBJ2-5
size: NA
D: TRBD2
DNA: TGTGCCAGCAGCTTACAAGCGGGAGCGGGAGAGACCCAGTACTTC
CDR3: CASSLQAGAGETQYF

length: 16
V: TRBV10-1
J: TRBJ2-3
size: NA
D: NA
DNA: TGCGCCAGCAGTGAGTCCCGGGGCGCTAGCACAGATACGCAGTATTTT
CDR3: CASSESRGASTDTQYF

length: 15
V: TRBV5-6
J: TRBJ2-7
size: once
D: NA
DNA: TGTGCCAGCAGCTCCACGGGCACAGCAGCCTACGAGCAGTACTTC
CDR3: CASSSTGTAAYEQYF

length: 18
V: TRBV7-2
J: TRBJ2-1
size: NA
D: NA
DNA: TGTGCCAGCAGCTTAGGGGGGGTACAAACGAGCTCCTACAATGAGCAGTTCTTC
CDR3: CASSLGGVQTSSYNEQFF

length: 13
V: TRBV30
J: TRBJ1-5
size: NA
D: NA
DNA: TGTGCCTGGAGTGGACAGGAGAATCAGCCCCAGCATTTT
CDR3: CAWSGQENQPQHF

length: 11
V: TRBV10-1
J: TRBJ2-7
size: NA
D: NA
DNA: TGCGCCAGCAGTGAAGGGTACGAGCAGTACTTC
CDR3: CASSEGYEQYF

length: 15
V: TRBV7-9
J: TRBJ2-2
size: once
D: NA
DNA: TGTGCCAGCAGCTATGGGACACCCTACGGGGGGGAGCTGTTTTTT
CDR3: CASSYGTPYGGELFF

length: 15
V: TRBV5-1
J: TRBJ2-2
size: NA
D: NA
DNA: TGCGCCAGCAGCCCCGGGACTGATAGATCCGGGGAGCTGTTTTTT
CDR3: CASSPGTDRSGELFF

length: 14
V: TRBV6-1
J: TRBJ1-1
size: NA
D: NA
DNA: TGTGCCAGCAGTGACAAAGGAGGGGTCCTAAAAACTTTCTTT
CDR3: CASSDKGGVLKTFF

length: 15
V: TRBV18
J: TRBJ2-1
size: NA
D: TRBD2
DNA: TGTGCCAGCTCACCTCGGACTAGCGGGACGAATGAGCAGTTCTTC
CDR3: CASSPRTSGTNEQFF

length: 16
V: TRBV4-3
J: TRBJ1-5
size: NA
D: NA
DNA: TGCGCCAGCAGCCAAGAAGCCAGGGTTAGCAATCAGCCCCAGCATTTT
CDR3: CASSQEARVSNQPQHF

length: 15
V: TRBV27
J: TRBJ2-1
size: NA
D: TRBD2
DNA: TGTGCCAGCAGTTTGACTAGCGGAGGGTACAATGAGCAGTTCTTC
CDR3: CASSLTSGGYNEQFF

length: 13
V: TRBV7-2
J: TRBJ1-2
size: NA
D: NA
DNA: TGTGCCAGCAGCTTAGGCCTACACTATGGCTACACCTTC
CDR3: CASSLGLHYGYTF

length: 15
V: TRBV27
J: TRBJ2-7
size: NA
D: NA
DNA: TGTGCCAGCAGTTTAGGCGACCCAGGGCCTTACGAGCAGTACTTC
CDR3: CASSLGDPGPYEQYF

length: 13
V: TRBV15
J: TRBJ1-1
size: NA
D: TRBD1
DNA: TGTGCCACCAGCCCCCGACAGGGGAGTGAAGCTTTCTTT
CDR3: CATSPRQGSEAFF

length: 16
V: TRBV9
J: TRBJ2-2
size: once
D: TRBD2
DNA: TGTGCCAGCAGCGTAGATAGCGGGAGAGGGACCGGGGAGCTGTTTTTT
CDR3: CASSVDSGRGTGELFF

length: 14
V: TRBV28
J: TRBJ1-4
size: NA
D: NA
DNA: TGTGCCAGCAGCGGCGATGCAACTAATGAAAAACTGTTTTTT
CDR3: CASSGDATNEKLFF

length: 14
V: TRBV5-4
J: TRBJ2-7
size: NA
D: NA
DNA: TGTGCCAGCAGCTTGATGGGACGAGACTACGAGCAGTACTTC
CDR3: CASSLMGRDYEQYF

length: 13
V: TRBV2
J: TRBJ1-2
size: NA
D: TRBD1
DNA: TGTGCCAGCAGTGCAGACAGGGTCGGTGGCTACACCTTC
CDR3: CASSADRVGGYTF

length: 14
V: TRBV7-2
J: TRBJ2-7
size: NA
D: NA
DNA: TGTGCCAGCAGCTTAGCGGGGGCTAACTACGAGCAGTACTTC
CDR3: CASSLAGANYEQYF

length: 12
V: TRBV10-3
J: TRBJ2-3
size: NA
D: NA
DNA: TGTGCCATCAGTGAGACTCGACCCACGCAGTATTTT
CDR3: CAISETRPTQYF

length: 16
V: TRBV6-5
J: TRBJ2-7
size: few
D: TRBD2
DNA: TGTGCCAGCAGTTGGACTAGCGGGAGGGCCTCCTACGAGCAGTACTTC
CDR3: CASSWTSGRASYEQYF